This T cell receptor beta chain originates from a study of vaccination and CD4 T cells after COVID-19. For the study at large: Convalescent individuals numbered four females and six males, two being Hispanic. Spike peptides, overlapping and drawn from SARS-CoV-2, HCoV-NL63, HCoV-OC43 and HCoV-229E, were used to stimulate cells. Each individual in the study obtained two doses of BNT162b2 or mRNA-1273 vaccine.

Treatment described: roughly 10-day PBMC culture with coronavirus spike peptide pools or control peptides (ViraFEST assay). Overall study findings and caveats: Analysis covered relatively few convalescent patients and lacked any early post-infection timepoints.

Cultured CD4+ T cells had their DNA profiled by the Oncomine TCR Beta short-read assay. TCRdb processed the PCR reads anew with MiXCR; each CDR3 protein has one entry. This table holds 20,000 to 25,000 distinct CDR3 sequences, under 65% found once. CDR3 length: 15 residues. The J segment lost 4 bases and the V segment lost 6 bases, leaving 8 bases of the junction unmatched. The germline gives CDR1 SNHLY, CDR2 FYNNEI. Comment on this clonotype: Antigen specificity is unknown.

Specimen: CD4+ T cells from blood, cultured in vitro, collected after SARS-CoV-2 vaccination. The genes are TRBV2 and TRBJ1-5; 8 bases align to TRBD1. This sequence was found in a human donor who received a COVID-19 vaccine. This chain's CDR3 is CASRDDRGDNQPQHF. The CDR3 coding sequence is TGTGCCAGCAGGGATGACAGGGGCGATAATCAGCCCCAGCATTTT.